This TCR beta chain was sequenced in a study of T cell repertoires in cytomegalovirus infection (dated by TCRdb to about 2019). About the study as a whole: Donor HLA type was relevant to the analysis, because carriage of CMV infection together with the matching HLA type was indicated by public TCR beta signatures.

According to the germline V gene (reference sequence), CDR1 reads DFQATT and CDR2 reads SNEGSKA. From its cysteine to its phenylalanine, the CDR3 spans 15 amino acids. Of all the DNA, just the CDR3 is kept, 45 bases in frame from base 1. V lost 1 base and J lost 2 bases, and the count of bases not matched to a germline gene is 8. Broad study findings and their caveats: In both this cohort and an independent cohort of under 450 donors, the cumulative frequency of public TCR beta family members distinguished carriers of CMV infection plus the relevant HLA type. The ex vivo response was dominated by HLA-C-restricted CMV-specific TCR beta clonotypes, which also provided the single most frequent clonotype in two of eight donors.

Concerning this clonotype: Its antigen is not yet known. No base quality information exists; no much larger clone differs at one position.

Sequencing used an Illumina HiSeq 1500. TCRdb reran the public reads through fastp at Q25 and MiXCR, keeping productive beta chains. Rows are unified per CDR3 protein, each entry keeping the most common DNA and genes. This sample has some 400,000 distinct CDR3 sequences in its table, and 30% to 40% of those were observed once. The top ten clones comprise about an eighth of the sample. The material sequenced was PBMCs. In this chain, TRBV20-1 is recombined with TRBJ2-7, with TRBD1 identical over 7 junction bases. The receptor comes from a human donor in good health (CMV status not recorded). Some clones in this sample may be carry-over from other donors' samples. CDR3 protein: CSARALETGTYEQYF. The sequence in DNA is TGCAGTGCTAGAGCCCTTGAGACAGGGACCTACGAGCAGTACTTC.